These T cell receptor beta chains were read from a single sample in a study of blood T cell repertoires in COVID-19. Libraries were prepared by immunoSEQ multiplex PCR; TCRdb keeps only in-frame clonotypes and omits some of them. The data show about 190,000 clones, with roughly 86% seen just once and 5% to 6.5% held by the top ten. The sequenced material came from peripheral blood. The receptors come from a woman in her 70s with active or convalescent COVID-19. Each CDR3 is given with its conserved first and last residue. Each record gives: V gene, clone size, D gene, J gene, CDR3 protein, CDR3 DNA. A D gene is named only where the DNA matches it firmly. Not all rows give a size; the values are once, few, many and, for expanded clones, a class.

TRBV4-1	few	TRBD1	TRBJ2-7	CASSQDSLDRVREQYF	TGCGCCAGCAGCCAAGACTCCCTGGACAGGGTGAGGGAGCAGTACTTC
TRBV30	-	-	TRBJ1-2	CAWSAFHAGTAVYGYTF	TGTGCCTGGAGTGCCTTCCATGCCGGGACTGCCGTTTATGGCTACACCTTC
TRBV29-1	-	-	TRBJ1-2	CSETDANYGYTF	TGCAGCGAGACAGACGCTAACTATGGCTACACCTTC
TRBV9	-	TRBD1	TRBJ1-4	CASSVTGTGEKLFF	TGTGCCAGCAGCGTGACAGGGACGGGTGAAAAACTGTTTTTT
TRBV29-1	-	-	TRBJ2-7	CSVVDRAGREQYF	TGCAGCGTTGTAGACAGGGCGGGAAGAGAGCAGTACTTC
TRBV28	few	TRBD2	TRBJ2-7	CASSGPVAGGPEQYF	TGTGCCAGCAGCGGGCCCGTAGCGGGGGGCCCCGAGCAGTACTTC
TRBV18	-	TRBD1	TRBJ1-2	CASSQQGGPNYGYTF	TGTGCCAGCTCACAGCAGGGGGGCCCTAACTATGGCTACACCTTC
TRBV12-3/TRBV12-4	once	-	TRBJ2-7	CASSFSRNYEQYF	TGTGCCAGCAGTTTTTCTAGAAACTACGAGCAGTACTTC
TRBV28	-	TRBD2	TRBJ2-2	CASSLLTSASGELFF	TGTGCCAGCAGTTTATTGACTAGCGCGAGCGGGGAGCTGTTTTTT
TRBV19	-	-	TRBJ2-6	CASRGGPSGANVLTF	TGTGCCAGCAGAGGGGGACCCTCTGGGGCCAACGTCCTGACTTTC
TRBV9	-	-	TRBJ2-5	CASSVGGQVQETQYF	TGTGCCAGCAGCGTAGGAGGGCAGGTCCAAGAGACCCAGTACTTC
TRBV12-5	-	-	TRBJ2-3	CASGLGQEPDTQYF	TGTGCTAGTGGTTTGGGACAGGAACCAGATACGCAGTATTTT
TRBV27	-	-	TRBJ1-3	CASRKSSGNTIYF	TGTGCCAGCAGGAAGAGCTCTGGAAACACCATATATTTT
TRBV11-3	once	-	TRBJ2-7	CASSVIVREPHYEQYF	TGTGCCAGCAGTGTTATAGTGAGGGAGCCCCACTACGAGCAGTACTTC
TRBV5-1	-	-	TRBJ1-1	CASSPLATGGEAFF	TGCGCCAGCAGCCCCTTAGCTACGGGAGGTGAAGCTTTCTTT